The sequence of this T cell receptor (beta chain) was determined in a study of blood T cell repertoires in COVID-19. Study summary: Spain, Italy and the United States supplied samples that represented acute and convalescent COVID-19. T cells, B-cell-depleted T cells, or PBMCs provided the cDNA or gDNA that served as material.

In the study's own analysis: Amplification from reference gene primers served as the basis for estimated nucleated cell counts. The protocol was immunoSEQ multiplex PCR, while the TCRdb copy is restricted to in-frame clones and leaves out a portion. V and J calls and clone size come straight from that table; D and trimming were deduced from the DNA. This table has roughly 200,000 clones, 70% to 90% appearing once. The sequencing input was peripheral blood. The sequence was obtained from a human donor with active or convalescent COVID-19. The donor label of this sample is uncertain.

The CDR3 is CASSLAVIQGTGELFF. CDR3 coding DNA: TGCGCCAGCAGCTTGGCGGTTATACAGGGAACCGGGGAGCTGTTTTTT. The chain joins TRBV5-1 to TRBJ2-2; possibly TRBD1 for D (6 bases). Germline CDR1 SGHRS, CDR2 YFSETQ. Trimming shortened V by 0 bases and J by 5 bases, and 14 bases separated the two germline ends. The CDR3 consists of 16 residues.